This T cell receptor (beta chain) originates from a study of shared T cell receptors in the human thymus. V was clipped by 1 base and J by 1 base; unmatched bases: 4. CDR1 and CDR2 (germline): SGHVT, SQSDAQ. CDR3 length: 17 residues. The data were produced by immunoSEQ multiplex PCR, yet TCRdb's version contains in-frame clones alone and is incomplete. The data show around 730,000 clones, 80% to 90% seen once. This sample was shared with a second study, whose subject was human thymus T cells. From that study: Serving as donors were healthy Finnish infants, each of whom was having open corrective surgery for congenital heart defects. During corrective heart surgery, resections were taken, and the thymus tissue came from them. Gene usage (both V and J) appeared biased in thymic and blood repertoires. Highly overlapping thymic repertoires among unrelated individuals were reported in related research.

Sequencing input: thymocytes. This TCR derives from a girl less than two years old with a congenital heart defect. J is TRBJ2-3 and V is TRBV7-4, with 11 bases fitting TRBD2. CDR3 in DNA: TGTGCCAGCAGCTTAGATCTAGCGGGGGGTTGCACAGATACGCAGTATTTT. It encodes CASSLDLAGGCTDTQYF.